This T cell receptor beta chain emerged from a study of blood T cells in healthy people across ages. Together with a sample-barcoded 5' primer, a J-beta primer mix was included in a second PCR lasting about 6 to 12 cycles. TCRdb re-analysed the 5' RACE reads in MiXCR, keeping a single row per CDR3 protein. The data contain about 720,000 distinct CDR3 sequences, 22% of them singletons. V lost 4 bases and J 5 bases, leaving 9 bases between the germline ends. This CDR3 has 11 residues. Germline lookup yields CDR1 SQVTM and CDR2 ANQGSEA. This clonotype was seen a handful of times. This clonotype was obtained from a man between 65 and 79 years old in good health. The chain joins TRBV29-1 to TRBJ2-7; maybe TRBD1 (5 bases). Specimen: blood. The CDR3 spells CSVVGQNEQYF. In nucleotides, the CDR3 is TGCAGCGTTGTGGGGCAGAACGAGCAGTACTTC.